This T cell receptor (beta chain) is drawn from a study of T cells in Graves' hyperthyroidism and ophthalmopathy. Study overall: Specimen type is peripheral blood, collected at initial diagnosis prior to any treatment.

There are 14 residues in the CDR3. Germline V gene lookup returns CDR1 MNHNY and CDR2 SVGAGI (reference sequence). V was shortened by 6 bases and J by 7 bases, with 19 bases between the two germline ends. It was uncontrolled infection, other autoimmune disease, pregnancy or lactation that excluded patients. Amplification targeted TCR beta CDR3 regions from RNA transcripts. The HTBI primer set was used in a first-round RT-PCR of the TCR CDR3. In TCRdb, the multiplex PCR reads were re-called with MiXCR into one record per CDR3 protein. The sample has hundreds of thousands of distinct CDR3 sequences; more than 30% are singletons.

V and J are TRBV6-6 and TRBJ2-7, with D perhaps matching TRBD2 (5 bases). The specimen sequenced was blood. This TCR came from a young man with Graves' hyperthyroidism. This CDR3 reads CASSQEDTGKEQYF. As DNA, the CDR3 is TGTGCCAGCAGCCAAGAGGATACCGGGAAAGAGCAGTACTTC.